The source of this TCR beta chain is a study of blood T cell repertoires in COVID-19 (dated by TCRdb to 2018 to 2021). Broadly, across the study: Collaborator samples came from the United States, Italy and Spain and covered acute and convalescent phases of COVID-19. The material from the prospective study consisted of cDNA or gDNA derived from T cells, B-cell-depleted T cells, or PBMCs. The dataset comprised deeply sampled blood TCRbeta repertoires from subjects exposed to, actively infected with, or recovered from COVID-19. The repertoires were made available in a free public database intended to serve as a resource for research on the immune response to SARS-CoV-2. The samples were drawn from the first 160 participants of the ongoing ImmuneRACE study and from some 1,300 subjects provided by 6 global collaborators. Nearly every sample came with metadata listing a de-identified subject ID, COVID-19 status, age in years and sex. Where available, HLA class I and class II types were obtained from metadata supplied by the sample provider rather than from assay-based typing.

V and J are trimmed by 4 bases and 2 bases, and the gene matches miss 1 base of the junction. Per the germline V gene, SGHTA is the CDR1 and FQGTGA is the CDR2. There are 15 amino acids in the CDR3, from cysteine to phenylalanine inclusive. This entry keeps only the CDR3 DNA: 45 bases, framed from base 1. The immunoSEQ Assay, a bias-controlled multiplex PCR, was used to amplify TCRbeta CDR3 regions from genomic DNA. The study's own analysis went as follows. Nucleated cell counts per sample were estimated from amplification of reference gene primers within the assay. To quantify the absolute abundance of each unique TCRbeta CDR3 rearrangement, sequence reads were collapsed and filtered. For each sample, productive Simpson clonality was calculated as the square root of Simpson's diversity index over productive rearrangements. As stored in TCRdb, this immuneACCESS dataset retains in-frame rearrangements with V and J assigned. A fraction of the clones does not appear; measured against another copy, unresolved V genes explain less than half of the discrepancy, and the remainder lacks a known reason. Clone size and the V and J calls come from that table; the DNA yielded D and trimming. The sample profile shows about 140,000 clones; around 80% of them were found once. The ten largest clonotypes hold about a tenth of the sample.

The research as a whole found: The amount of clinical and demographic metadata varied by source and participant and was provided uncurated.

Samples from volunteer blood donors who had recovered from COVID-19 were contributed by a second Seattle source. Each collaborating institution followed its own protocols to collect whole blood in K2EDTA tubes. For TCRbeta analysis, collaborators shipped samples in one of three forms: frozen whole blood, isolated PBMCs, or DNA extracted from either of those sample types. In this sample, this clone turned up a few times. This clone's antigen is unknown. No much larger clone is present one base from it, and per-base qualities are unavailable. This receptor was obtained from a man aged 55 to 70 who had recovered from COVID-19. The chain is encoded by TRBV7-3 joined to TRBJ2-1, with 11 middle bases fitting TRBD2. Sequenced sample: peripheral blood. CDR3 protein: CASSSSGGPYNEQFF. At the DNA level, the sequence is TGTGCCAGCAGCTCTAGCGGGGGGCCCTACAATGAGCAGTTCTTC.